This TCR beta chain was captured in a study of vaccination and CD4 T cells after COVID-19. The Oncomine TCR Beta short-read assay was applied to DNA of cultured CD4+ T cells. TCRdb used MiXCR to reprocess the PCR reads, holding one entry per CDR3 protein. Here the sample spans under 4,500 distinct CDR3 sequences, less than 25% being singletons. As to this clonotype: Its specificity is unknown.

Documented treatment: roughly ten-day PBMC culture with coronavirus spike peptide pools or control peptides (ViraFEST assay). Peptide pool stimulation in ViraFEST expanded antigen-specific T cells, whose TCRs were then sequenced. The ends were cut back, 2 bases at V and 5 bases at J, with 12 bases in the middle. CDR3 length: 15 residues. The germline V gene has CDR1 ENHRY and CDR2 SYGVKD. This clonotype originated in a human donor who had recovered from COVID-19. Specimen: CD4+ T cells from blood, cultured in vitro. V usage is TRBV10-3 and J usage is TRBJ2-2, with D possibly matching TRBD1 (5 bases). CDR3 in amino acids: CAISEKQARTGELFF. The CDR3 bases are TGTGCCATCAGTGAGAAACAGGCGAGGACCGGGGAGCTGTTTTTT.